Sequencing of this T cell receptor (beta chain) was carried out in a study of blood T cell repertoires in COVID-19 (dated by TCRdb to 2018 to 2021). About the study as a whole: Samples from collaborators originated in the United States, Italy and Spain and spanned both the acute and convalescent phases of COVID-19. Deeply sampled blood TCRbeta repertoires from subjects exposed to, actively infected with, or recovered from COVID-19 were included in the dataset. The samples were drawn from the first 160 participants of the ongoing ImmuneRACE study and from over a thousand subjects provided by 6 global collaborators. Where available, HLA class I and class II types were taken from metadata supplied by the sample provider and were not determined by assay-based typing. A de-identified subject ID, COVID-19 status, age in years and sex were almost always included in the sample metadata. The repertoires were released in a freely available public database intended as a resource for research on the immune response to SARS-CoV-2. The material from the prospective study consisted of cDNA or gDNA derived from T cells, B-cell-depleted T cells, or PBMCs.

The immunoSEQ Assay, a bias-controlled multiplex PCR, was used to amplify TCRbeta CDR3 regions from genomic DNA. The paper's data handling went like this. Nucleated cell counts per sample were estimated from amplification of reference gene primers within the assay. Sequence reads were collapsed and filtered to measure the absolute abundance of every unique TCRbeta CDR3 rearrangement. For each sample, productive Simpson clonality was calculated as the square root of Simpson's diversity index over productive rearrangements. TCRdb retrieved this table from immuneACCESS and kept in-frame rearrangements only. Not all clones are present; in checked studies, unresolved V genes account for under half, and no reason is known for the remainder. D and trimming were read from the DNA, whereas the V and J calls and clone size are those reported in that table. The sample contains over 350,000 clones, more than 75% of them found a single time. The top ten clonotypes cover approximately 0.96% of the sample.

What the research found in general, with its limitations: The amount of clinical and demographic metadata varied by source and participant and was provided uncurated.

Enrolling through a virtual design, the prospective study's participants ranged in age from roughly 18 to 90 years and lived across about two dozen United States geographic areas. In the prospective study, cohorts were assigned on the basis of participant-reported clinical history obtained from a screening survey and a study questionnaire. In the prospective study, mobile phlebotomists collected whole blood, serum and a nasopharyngeal or oropharyngeal swab from each participant. Prospective study participants could optionally give additional blood draws and questionnaires over an approximately two-month period. Blood samples from the prospective study were shipped frozen or at room temperature prior to DNA extraction. In this sample, this clone turned up once. What this receptor recognizes is not known. There are no base qualities to consult, and no much larger clone falls within one base. There are 15 amino acids in the CDR3, from cysteine to phenylalanine inclusive. Solely the CDR3 DNA is kept, with 45 bases framed from the first base. CDR1 is given as SNHLY and CDR2 as FYNNEI, both from the germline V gene. The junction shows trimming of 7 bases on V and 2 bases on J, and the gene matches do not reach 6 bases of it.

Rearrangement joined TRBV2 to TRBJ2-7; a stretch of 12 junction bases matches TRBD1. The sequenced sample consisted of PBMCs or T cells enriched from blood (not recorded which). This clonotype originated in a woman under 40 with acute COVID-19. The sequence in DNA is TGTGCCAGCAAATGGGACAGGGGGCGTACCTACGAGCAGTACTTC. It encodes CASKWDRGRTYEQYF.